What follows are 5 T cell receptor beta chains derived from one specimen sequenced in a study of blood T cell repertoires in COVID-19. Assay used: immunoSEQ multiplex PCR; TCRdb lists only in-frame clones, some missing. This table holds fewer than 50,000 clones, 70% to 85% found once. The specimen sequenced was peripheral blood. These receptors were collected from a woman older than 75 with acute or convalescent COVID-19.

V is TRBV5-1 and J is TRBJ2-1; 10 bases match TRBD2. Trimming took 0 bases from V and 9 from J; bases not matched to a gene: 15. The CDR3 length is 18 residues. Germline values: CDR1 SGHRS, CDR2 YFSETQ. The CDR3 protein is CASSLANGASGRSSEQFF. The CDR3 bases are TGCGCCAGCAGCTTGGCCAACGGGGCTAGCGGGAGAAGTAGTGAGCAGTTCTTC. Based on the CDR3 plus reference TRBV5-1 and TRBJ2-1, the full variable domain is KAGVTQTPRYLIKTRGQQVTLSCSPISGHRSVSWYQQTPGQGLQFLFEYFSETQRNKGNFPGRFSGRQFSNSRSEMNVSTLELGDSALYLCASSLANGASGRSSEQFFGPGTRLTVL.

This clone was seen a few times. The chain employs TRBV6-5 and TRBJ2-7, with a possible D match to TRBD1 (6 bases). Germline CDR1 reads MNHEY; CDR2 reads SVGAGI. CDR3 length equals 14 residues. Trimming cost V 6 bases and J 2 bases, with 14 bases left between them. For the CDR3, the DNA is TGTGCCAGCAGCCAAGGGGACAAGACCTACGAGCAGTACTTC. Residues: CASSQGDKTYEQYF.

This chain links TRBV10-3 with TRBJ2-7, with 10 bases aligning to TRBD2. V lost 4 bases and J lost 5; bases outside the gene matches: 2. The V gene's germline CDR1 is ENHRY and CDR2 SYGVKD. This CDR3 has 13 amino acids. The chain's CDR3 is CAISASGSHEQYF. CDR3 in DNA: TGTGCCATCAGTGCTAGCGGGAGCCACGAGCAGTACTTC.

V gene TRBV4-2 combines with J gene TRBJ1-6; TRBD1 aligns across 8 bases. The CDR3 length is 16 residues. The V gene's germline CDR1 is LGHNA and CDR2 YNFKEQ. With V trimmed by 4 bases and J by 14 bases, 16 bases remained unmatched. This CDR3 is CASSLRTGTAGTTLHF. The CDR3 bases are TGTGCCAGCAGCCTAAGGACAGGGACAGCGGGAACGACCCTCCACTTT.

This rearrangement joins TRBV7-9 to TRBJ2-5; TRBD2 might be the D (5 bases). The ends were cut back, 1 base at V and 1 base at J, with 13 bases in the middle. CDR3 size: 16 residues. Germline CDR1 is SEHNR and CDR2 is FQNEAQ (reference sequence). CDR3 bases: TGTGCCAGCAGCTTAGATATCGGGGTCGGCCAAGAGACCCAGTACTTC. Translating gives CASSLDIGVGQETQYF.